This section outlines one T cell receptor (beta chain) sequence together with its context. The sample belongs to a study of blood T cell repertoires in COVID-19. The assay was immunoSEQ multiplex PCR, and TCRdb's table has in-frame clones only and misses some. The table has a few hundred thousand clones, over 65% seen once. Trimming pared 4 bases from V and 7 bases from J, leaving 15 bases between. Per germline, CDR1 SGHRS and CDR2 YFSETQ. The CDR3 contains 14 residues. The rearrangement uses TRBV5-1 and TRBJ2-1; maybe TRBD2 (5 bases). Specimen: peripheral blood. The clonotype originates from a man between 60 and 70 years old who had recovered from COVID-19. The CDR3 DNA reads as TGCGCCAGCAGCGCGGGCCTTACCCGGAATGAGCAGTTCTTC. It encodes CASSAGLTRNEQFF.